This T cell receptor beta chain was captured in a study of Tregs in tolerant kidney transplant recipients. Notes on the study in general: The small number of patients limits these findings pending further validation.

With respect to this clone: Its antigen is not identified.

TCRdb's table, derived via immunoSEQ multiplex PCR, lists solely in-frame clones and lacks some. The sample totals roughly 50,000 clones. This specimen was CD4+ T cells from blood, taken before the transplant. The sequence derives from a human donor who received a combined kidney and bone marrow transplant.

CDR3 protein: CASSLAGADNEQFF. Incomplete CDR3 DNA: TGTGCCAGCAGTCTAGCGGGAGCAGACAATGAG. The chain has TRBV6-2 or TRBV6-3 and TRBJ2-1, with 10 bases fitting TRBD2. The read falls 3 residues short of the CDR3 end, and the missing part is taken from the germline J gene. The trim removed 5 bases at V and 5 bases at J, leaving 3 bases unmatched. The CDR3 extends over 14 amino acids. Germline assignment: CDR1 MNHEY and CDR2 SVGEGT.